The source of this T cell receptor beta chain is a study of T cell responses to AZD1222 COVID-19 vaccine. Overall study findings and caveats: It was only five to seven AZD1222 recipients who were seropositive at baseline. The reported proportion of spike-specific TCRs targeting unmutated variant regions was nearly half. The sample set comprised mostly white British donors with more females, and clonal diversity was possibly underestimated. Without day 14 samples, only post-peak T cell repertoires were studied.

This CDR3 has 17 residues. The V gene lost 1 base and the J gene lost 0 bases, with 13 bases spanning the gap. Germline V lookup: CDR1 SGHVS, CDR2 FNYEAQ. Only in-frame clones appear in the TCRdb table, and some are missing; sequencing was by immunoSEQ multiplex PCR. The sample holds under 100,000 clones, more than 70% seen once. This clone has a handful of counts. What it binds is unknown. The sequenced sample was peripheral blood, obtained on day 0 of AZD1222 vaccination. The source of this sequence is an adult in good health. The chain links TRBV7-6 to TRBJ1-3; maybe TRBD1 (5 bases). The CDR3 sequence: CASSLGPGLSSGNTIYF. The DNA for the CDR3 is TGTGCCAGCAGCTTAGGGCCGGGACTAAGCTCTGGAAACACCATATATTTT.